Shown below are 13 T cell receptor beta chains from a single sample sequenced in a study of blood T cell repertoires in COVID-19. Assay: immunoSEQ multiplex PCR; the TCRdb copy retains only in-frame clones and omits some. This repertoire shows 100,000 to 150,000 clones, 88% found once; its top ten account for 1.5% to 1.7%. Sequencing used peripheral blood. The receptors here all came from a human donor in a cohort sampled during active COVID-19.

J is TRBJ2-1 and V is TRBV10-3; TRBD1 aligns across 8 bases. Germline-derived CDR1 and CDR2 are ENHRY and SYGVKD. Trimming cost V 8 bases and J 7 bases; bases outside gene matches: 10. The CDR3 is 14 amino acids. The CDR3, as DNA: TGTGCCATCCGCCGATTGGGACAGGCGAATGAGCAGTTCTTC. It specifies CAIRRLGQANEQFF.

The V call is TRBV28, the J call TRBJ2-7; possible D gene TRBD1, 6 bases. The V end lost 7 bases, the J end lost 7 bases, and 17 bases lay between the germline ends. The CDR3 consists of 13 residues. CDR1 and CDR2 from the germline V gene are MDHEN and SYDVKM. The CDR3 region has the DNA TGTGCCAGCAAGTCGCAGGGGAAAGGTGAGCAGTACTTC. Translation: CASKSQGKGEQYF.

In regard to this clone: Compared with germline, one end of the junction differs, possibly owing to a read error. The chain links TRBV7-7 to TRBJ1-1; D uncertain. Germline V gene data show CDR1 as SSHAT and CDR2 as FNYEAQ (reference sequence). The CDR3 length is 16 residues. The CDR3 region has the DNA TGTGCTAGCAACTCGCTGGTTTGGACTATGGGCACTGAAGCTTTCTTT. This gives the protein CASNSLVWTMGTEAFF.

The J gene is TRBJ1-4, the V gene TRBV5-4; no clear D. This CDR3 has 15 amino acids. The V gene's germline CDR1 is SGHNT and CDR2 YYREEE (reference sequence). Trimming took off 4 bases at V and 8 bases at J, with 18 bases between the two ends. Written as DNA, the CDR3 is TGTGCCAGCAGCGTAATGGACGGGGAGAGGGAAAAACTGTTTTTT. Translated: CASSVMDGEREKLFF.

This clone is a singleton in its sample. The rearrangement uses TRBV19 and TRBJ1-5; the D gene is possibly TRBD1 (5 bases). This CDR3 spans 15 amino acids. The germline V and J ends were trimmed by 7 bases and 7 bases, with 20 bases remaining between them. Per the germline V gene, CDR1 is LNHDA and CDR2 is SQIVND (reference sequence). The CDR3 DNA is TGTGCCAGTACCCAAGACATCATCCGGGGGCAGCCCCAGCATTTT. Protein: CASTQDIIRGQPQHF.

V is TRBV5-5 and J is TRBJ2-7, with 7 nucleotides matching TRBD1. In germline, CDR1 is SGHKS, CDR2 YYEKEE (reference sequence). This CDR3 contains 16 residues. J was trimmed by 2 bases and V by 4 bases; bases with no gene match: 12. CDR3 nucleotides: TGTGCCAGCAGCCCATACCCACAGGGGTCCGCCTACGAGCAGTACTTC. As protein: CASSPYPQGSAYEQYF. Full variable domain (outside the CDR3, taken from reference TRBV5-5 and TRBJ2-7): DAGVTQSPTHLIKTRGQQVTLRCSPISGHKSVSWYQQVLGQGPQFIFQYYEKEERGRGNFPDRFSARQFPNYSSELNVNALLLGDSALYLCASSPYPQGSAYEQYFGPGTRLTVT.

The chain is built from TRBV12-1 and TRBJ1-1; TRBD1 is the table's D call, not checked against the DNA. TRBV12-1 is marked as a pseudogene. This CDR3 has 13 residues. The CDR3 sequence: CASSFNSTGEAFF. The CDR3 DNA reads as TGTGCCAGCAGCTTTAATTCGACAGGTGAAGCTTTCTTT.

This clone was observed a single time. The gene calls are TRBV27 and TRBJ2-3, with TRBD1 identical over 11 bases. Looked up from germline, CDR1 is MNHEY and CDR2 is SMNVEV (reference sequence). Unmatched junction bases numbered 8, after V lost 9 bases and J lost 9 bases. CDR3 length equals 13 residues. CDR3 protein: CASGQGAGETQYF. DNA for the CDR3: TGTGCCAGTGGACAGGGGGCGGGGGAGACGCAGTATTTT.

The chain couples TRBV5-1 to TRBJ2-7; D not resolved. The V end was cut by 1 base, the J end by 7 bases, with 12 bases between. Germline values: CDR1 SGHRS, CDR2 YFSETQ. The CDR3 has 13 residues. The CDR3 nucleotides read TGCGCCAGCAGCTTGTCTGGTGTTCGGGAGCAGTACTTC. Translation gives CASSLSGVREQYF.

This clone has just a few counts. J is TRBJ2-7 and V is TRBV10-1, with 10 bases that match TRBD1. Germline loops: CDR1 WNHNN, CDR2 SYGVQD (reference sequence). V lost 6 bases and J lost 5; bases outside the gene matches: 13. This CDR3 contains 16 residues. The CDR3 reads CASSSKPGQGSHEQYF. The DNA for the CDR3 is TGCGCCAGCAGCTCCAAACCGGGACAGGGGAGCCACGAGCAGTACTTC.

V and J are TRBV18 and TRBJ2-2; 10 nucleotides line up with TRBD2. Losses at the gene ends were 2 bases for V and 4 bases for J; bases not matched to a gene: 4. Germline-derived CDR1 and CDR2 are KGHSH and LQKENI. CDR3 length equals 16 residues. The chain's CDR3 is CASSPMVAGGTGELFF. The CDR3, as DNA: TGTGCCAGCTCACCAATGGTAGCGGGAGGCACCGGGGAGCTGTTTTTT.

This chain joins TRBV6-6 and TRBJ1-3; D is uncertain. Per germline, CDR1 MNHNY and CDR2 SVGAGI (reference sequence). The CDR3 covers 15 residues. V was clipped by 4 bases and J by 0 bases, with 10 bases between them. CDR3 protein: CASSFEGSSGNTIYF. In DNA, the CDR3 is TGTGCCAGCAGTTTCGAGGGAAGCTCTGGAAACACCATATATTTT.

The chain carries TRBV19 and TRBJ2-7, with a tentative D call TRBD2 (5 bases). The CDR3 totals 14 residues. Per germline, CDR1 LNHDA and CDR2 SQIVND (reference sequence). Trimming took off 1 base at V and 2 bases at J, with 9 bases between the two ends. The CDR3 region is CASSIVLGTYEQYF. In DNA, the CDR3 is TGTGCCAGTAGTATAGTTCTCGGGACCTACGAGCAGTACTTC.